The 8 T cell receptor beta chains presented below share a single source sample, sequenced in a study of T cells in Graves' hyperthyroidism and ophthalmopathy (dated by TCRdb to 2018 to 2020). Libraries were made using multiplex PCR. Data came from an Illumina HiSeq 2000. The TCR beta CDR3 regions were amplified from the RNA transcripts. A first-round RT-PCR of the TCR CDR3 used the HTBI primer set with the Qiagen OneStep RT-PCR kit. TCRdb ran its own pipeline on the public reads, namely fastp trimming at Q25 and MiXCR clone calling, and kept in-frame beta chains. Rows with one shared CDR3 protein collapse into an entry with the most common genes and DNA. In all, the sample holds under 700,000 distinct CDR3 sequences, and about 45% of those were seen once. 6.5% to 9% of the sample goes to the ten largest clones. Sequencing was done on a sample of peripheral blood or thyroid tissue (not recorded which). These receptor sequences come from a woman in her late teens or twenties with Graves' hyperthyroidism. Donor details come from another sample of the same person, matched by shared clones.

The chain has TRBV11-2 and TRBJ1-2; D is undetermined. V was shortened by 6 bases and J by 3 bases, with 8 bases between the two germline ends. This CDR3 spans 12 amino acids. Germline values: CDR1 SGHAT, CDR2 FQNNGV. This CDR3 is CASSYTDYGYTF. As DNA, the CDR3 is TGTGCCAGCAGTTACACAGACTATGGCTACACCTTC.

This chain joins TRBV7-2 and TRBJ1-1; D unresolved. V lost 4 bases, J lost 1 base, and 10 bases lay in between. This CDR3 is built from 14 residues. CDR1 and CDR2 from the germline V gene are SGHTA and FQGNSA. CDR3 bases: TGTGCCAGCAGCTCGCTTACTTGGAACACTGAAGCTTTCTTT. Translating gives CASSSLTWNTEAFF.

This clonotype was recorded a few times. The V and J genes are TRBV20-1 and TRBJ2-7; 8 bases are shared with TRBD1. V trimming: 3 bases; J trimming: 7 bases; junction bases outside the gene matches: 8. In germline, CDR1 is DFQATT, CDR2 SNEGSKA (reference sequence). This CDR3 contains 13 residues. In DNA, the CDR3 is TGCAGTGCTAGGGACGACAGGGGCTATGAGCAGTACTTC. Its translation is CSARDDRGYEQYF.

This clonotype came up a few times. This chain connects TRBV7-3 to TRBJ1-1, with D perhaps TRBD1 (5 bases). V was clipped by 3 bases and J by 5 bases, with 13 bases between them. CDR1 and CDR2 (germline): SGHTA, FQGTGA. CDR3 size: 14 residues. For the CDR3, the DNA is TGTGCCAGCAGCTTTCAGACAGTAGGGACTGAAGCTTTCTTT. Its translation is CASSFQTVGTEAFF.

This clonotype was observed a few times. This sequence joins TRBV20-1 and TRBJ1-2; D might be TRBD1 (6 bases). The CDR3 has 13 residues. V dropped 1 base and J dropped 1 base, with 7 bases sitting between them. Germline V gives CDR1 DFQATT, CDR2 SNEGSKA (reference sequence). The chain's CDR3 is CSARADSNYGYTF. CDR3 bases: TGCAGTGCTAGAGCGGACAGTAACTATGGCTACACCTTC.

Notes on this clonotype: Just one base apart from a much larger clone, this may be a read error. The CDR3 end shows no conserved phenylalanine or tryptophan, and so a read error is likely. This chain connects TRBV2 to TRBJ1-2, with 7 bases aligning to TRBD1. Germline CDR1 is SNHLY and CDR2 is FYNNEI. The CDR3 consists of 13 residues. The V gene end was trimmed by 4 bases and the J gene end by 5 bases; junction bases not matched to a gene: 4. DNA of the CDR3: TGTGCCAGCAGTGGGGACAGCCCGTATGGCTACACCTCC. This encodes CASSGDSPYGYTS.

DNA for the CDR3: TGCAGTGCGGGGACAGGGATAAATGAAAAACTGTTTTTT. Protein sequence: CSAGTGINEKLFF. The chain employs TRBV20-1 and TRBJ1-4; 9 bases are a match to TRBD1. The CDR3 has 13 residues. V shed 6 bases, J shed 5 bases, and the junction held 4 bases outside the gene matches. Germline CDR1 DFQATT, CDR2 SNEGSKA (reference sequence).

This clonotype was seen a handful of times. This chain uses TRBV29-1 with TRBJ1-4, with D possibly being TRBD1 (5 bases). The V end lost 4 bases, the J end lost 7 bases, and 7 bases lay between the germline ends. CDR1 is SQVTM, CDR2 ANQGSEA, per germline. The CDR3 contains 11 residues. The CDR3 DNA reads as TGCAGCGTTGGGGACGGTGAAAAACTGTTTTTT. Amino acid sequence: CSVGDGEKLFF.